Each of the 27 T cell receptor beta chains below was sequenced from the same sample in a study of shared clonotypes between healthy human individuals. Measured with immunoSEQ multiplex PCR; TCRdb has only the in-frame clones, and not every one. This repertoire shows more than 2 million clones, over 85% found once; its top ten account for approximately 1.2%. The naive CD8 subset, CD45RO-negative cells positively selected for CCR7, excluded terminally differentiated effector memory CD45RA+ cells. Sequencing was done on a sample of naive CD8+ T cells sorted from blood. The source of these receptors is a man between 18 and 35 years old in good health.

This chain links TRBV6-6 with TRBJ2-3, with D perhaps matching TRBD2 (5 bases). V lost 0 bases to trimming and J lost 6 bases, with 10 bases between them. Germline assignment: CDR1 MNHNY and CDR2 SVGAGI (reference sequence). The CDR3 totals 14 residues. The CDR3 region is CASSYSGGGDTQYF. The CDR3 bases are TGTGCCAGCAGTTACTCCGGAGGTGGGGATACGCAGTATTTT.

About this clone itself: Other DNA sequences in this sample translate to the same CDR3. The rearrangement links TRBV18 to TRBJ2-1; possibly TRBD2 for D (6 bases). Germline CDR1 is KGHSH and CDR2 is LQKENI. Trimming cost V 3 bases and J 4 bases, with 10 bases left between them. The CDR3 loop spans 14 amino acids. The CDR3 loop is CASSPSGSYNEQFF. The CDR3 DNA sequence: TGTGCCAGCTCACCGAGCGGGTCATACAATGAGCAGTTCTTC. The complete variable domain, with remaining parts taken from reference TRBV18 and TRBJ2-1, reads NAGVMQNPRHLVRRRGQEARLRCSPMKGHSHVYWYRQLPEEGLKFMVYLQKENIIDESGMPKERFSAEFPKEGPSILRIQQVVRGDSAAYFCASSPSGSYNEQFFGPGTRLTVL.

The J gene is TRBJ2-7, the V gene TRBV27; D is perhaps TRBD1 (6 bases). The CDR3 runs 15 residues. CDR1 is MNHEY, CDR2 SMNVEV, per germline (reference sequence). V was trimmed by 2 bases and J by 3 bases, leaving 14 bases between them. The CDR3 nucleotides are TGTGCCAGCAGTTTAAGTTCAGGGGCAGGCTACGAGCAGTACTTC. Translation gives CASSLSSGAGYEQYF.

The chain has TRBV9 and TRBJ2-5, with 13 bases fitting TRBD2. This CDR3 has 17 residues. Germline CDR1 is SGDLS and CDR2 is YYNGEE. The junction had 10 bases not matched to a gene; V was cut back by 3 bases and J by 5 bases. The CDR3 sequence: CASSETWTSGSPETQYF. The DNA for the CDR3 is TGTGCCAGCAGCGAGACCTGGACTAGCGGGAGCCCCGAGACCCAGTACTTC.

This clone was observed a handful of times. The CDR3 sequence is CASSSRVNNEQFF. Written as DNA, the CDR3 is TGTGCCAGCAGCTCCAGGGTGAACAATGAGCAGTTCTTC. The chain employs TRBV7-9 and TRBJ2-1; maybe TRBD1 (5 bases). V lost 4 bases and J 5 bases, leaving 9 bases between the germline ends. The germline gives CDR1 SEHNR, CDR2 FQNEAQ (reference sequence). The CDR3 has 13 amino acids. Complete variable domain (other parts from reference TRBV7-9 and TRBJ2-1): DTGVSQNPRHKITKRGQNVTFRCDPISEHNRLYWYRQTLGQGPEFLTYFQNEAQLEKSRLLSDRFSAERPKGSFSTLEIQRTEQGDSAMYLCASSSRVNNEQFFGPGTRLTVL.

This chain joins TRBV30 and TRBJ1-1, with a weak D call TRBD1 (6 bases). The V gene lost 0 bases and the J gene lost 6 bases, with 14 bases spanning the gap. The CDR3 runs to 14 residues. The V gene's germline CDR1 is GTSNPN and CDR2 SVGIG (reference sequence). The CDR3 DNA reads TGTGCCTGGAGTGTACTGCCGGGGGCGGCTGAAGCTTTCTTT. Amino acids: CAWSVLPGAAEAFF.

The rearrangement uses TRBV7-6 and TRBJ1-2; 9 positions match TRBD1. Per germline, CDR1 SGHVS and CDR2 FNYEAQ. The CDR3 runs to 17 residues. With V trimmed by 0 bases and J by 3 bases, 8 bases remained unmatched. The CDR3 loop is CASSLAQSGQGHYGYTF. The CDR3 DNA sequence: TGTGCCAGCAGCTTAGCGCAATCGGGACAGGGTCACTATGGCTACACCTTC.

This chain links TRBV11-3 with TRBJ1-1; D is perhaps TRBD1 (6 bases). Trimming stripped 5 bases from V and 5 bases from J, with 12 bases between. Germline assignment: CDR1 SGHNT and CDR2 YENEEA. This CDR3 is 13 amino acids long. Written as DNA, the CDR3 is TGTGCCAGCAGCCTTAGGGGGTGGACTGAAGCTTTCTTT. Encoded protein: CASSLRGWTEAFF.

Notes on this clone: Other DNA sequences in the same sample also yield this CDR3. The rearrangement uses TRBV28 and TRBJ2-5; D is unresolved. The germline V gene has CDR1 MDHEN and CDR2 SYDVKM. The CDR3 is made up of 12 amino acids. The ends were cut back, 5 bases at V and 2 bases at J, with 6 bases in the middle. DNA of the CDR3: TGTGCCAGCAGTCTACCTCAAGAGACCCAGTACTTC. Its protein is CASSLPQETQYF.

This CDR3 reads CASSRTWSSYNEQFF. The CDR3 DNA reads TGCGCCAGCAGCCGTACCTGGAGCTCCTACAATGAGCAGTTCTTC. The rearrangement uses TRBV4-1 and TRBJ2-1; D is unclear. V was shortened by 4 bases and J by 0 bases, with 10 bases between the two germline ends. Germline V lookup: CDR1 MGHRA, CDR2 YSYEKL. The CDR3 is made up of 15 amino acids.

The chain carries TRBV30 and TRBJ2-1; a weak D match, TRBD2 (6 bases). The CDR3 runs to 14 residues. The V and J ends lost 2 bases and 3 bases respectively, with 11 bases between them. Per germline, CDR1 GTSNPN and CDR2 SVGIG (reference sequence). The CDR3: CAWSPGDHYNEQFF. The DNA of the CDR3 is TGTGCCTGGAGTCCGGGGGACCACTACAATGAGCAGTTCTTC. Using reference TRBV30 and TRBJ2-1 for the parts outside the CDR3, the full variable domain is SQTIHQWPATLVQPVGSPLSLECTVEGTSNPNLYWYRQAAGRGLQLLFYSVGIGQISSEVPQNLSASRPQDRQFILSSKKLLLSDSGFYLCAWSPGDHYNEQFFGPGTRLTVL.

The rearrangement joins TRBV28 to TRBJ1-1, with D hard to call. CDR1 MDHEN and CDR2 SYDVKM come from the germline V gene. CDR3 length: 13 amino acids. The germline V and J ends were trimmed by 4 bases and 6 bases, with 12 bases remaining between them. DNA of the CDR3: TGTGCCAGCAGTTCAACAAAGGCTCCTGAAGCTTTCTTT. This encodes CASSSTKAPEAFF. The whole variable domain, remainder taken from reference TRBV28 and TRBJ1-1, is DVKVTQSSRYLVKRTGEKVFLECVQDMDHENMFWYRQDPGLGLRLIYFSYDVKMKEKGDIPEGYSVSREKKERFSLILESASTNQTSMYLCASSSTKAPEAFFGQGTRLTVV.

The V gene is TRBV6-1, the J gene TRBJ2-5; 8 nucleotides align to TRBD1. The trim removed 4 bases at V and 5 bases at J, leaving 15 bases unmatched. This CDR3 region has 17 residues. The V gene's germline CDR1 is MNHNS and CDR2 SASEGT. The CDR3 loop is CASSVGQGANFLETQYF. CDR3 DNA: TGTGCCAGCAGTGTCGGGCAGGGGGCGAATTTTTTGGAGACCCAGTACTTC.

CDR3 bases: TGTGCCAGCAGCCCGGGACTCGGCCGGGGGGTATTAGATACGCAGTATTTT. Translation gives CASSPGLGRGVLDTQYF. The chain recombines TRBV7-3 with TRBJ2-3; 7 positions match TRBD2. V shed 5 bases, J shed 5 bases, and the junction held 16 bases outside the gene matches. Germline V gives CDR1 SGHTA, CDR2 FQGTGA. The CDR3 runs 17 residues.

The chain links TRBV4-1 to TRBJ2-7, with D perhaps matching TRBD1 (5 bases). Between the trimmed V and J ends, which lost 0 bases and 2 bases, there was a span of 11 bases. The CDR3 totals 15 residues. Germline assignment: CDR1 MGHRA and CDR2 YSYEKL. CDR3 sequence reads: CASSQEWQGTYEQYF. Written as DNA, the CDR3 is TGCGCCAGCAGCCAAGAATGGCAGGGCACCTACGAGCAGTACTTC.

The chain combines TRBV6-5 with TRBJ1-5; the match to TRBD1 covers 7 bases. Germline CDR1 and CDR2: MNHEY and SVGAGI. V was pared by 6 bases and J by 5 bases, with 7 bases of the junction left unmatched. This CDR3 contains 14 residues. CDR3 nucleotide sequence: TGTGCCAGCAGCAAAAGGGGGCTTGATCAGCCCCAGCATTTT. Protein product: CASSKRGLDQPQHF.

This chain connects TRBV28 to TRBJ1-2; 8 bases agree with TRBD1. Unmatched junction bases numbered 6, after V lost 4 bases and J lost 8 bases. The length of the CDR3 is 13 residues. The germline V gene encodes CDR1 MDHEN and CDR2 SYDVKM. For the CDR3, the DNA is TGTGCCAGCAGTTCGGACAGGGTAGGGGGCTACACCTTC. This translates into CASSSDRVGGYTF.

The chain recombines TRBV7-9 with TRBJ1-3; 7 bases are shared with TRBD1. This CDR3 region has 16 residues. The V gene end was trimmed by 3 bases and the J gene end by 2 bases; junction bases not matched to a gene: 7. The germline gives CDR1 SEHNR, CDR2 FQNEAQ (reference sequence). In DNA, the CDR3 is TGTGCCAGCAGCTTCTCGCCGACAGGGCCTGGAAACACCATATATTTT. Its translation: CASSFSPTGPGNTIYF. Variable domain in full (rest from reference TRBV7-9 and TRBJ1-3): DTGVSQNPRHKITKRGQNVTFRCDPISEHNRLYWYRQTLGQGPEFLTYFQNEAQLEKSRLLSDRFSAERPKGSFSTLEIQRTEQGDSAMYLCASSFSPTGPGNTIYFGEGSWLTVV.

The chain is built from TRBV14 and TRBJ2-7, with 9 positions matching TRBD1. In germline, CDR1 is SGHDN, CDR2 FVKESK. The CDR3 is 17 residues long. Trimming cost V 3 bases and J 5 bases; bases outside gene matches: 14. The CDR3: CASSQYYTGGVDNEQYF. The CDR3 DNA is TGTGCCAGCAGCCAGTACTATACAGGGGGCGTTGACAACGAGCAGTACTTC.

The CDR3, as DNA: TGTGCCAGCAGTTTAAAACCGGGACTAGCAATAGGCTACGAGCAGTACTTC. Its protein product is CASSLKPGLAIGYEQYF. This chain links TRBV28 with TRBJ2-7, with 9 bases lining up with TRBD2. J was trimmed by 3 bases and V by 2 bases; bases with no gene match: 11. Germline V CDR1 and CDR2: MDHEN, SYDVKM. CDR3 length: 17 residues.

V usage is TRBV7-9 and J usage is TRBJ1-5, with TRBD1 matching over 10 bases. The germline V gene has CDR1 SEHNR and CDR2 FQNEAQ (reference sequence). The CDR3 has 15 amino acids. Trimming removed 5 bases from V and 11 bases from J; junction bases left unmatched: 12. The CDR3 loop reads CASSPGGQGGQSQHF. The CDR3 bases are TGTGCCAGCAGCCCGGGCGGACAGGGGGGGCAGTCCCAGCATTTT.

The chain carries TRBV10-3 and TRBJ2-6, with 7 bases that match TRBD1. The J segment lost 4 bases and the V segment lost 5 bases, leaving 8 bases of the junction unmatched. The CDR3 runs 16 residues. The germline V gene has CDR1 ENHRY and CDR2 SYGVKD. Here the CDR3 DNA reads TGTGCCATCAGTTGGACAGGCCCCTCCGGGGCCAACGTCCTGACTTTC. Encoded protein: CAISWTGPSGANVLTF.

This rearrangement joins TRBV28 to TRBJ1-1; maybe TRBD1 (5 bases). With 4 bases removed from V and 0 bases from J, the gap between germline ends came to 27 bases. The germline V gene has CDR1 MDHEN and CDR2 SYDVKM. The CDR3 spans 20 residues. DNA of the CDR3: TGTGCCAGCAGTTCTACCGGGGACCTACTCTACGAGGGCCTGAACACTGAAGCTTTCTTT. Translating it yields CASSSTGDLLYEGLNTEAFF.

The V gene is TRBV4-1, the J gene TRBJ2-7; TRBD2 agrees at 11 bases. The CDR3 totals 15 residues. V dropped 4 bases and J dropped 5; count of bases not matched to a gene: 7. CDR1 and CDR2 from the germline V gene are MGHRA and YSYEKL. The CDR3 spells CASSPGGLAANEQYF. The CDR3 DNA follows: TGCGCCAGCAGCCCCGGGGGACTAGCGGCAAACGAGCAGTACTTC.

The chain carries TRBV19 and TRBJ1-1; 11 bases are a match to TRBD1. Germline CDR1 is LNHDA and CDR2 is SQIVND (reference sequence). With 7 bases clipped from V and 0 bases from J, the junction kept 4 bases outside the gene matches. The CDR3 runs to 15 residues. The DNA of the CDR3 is TGTGCCAGTATGGGGGGACAGGGGGTGAACACTGAAGCTTTCTTT. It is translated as CASMGGQGVNTEAFF.

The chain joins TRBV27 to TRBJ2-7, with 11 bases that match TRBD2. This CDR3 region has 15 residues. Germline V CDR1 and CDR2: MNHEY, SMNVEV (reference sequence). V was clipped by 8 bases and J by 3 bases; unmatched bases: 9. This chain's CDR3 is CASGEVLAGVYEQYF. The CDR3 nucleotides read TGTGCCAGCGGGGAAGTACTAGCGGGAGTCTACGAGCAGTACTTC.

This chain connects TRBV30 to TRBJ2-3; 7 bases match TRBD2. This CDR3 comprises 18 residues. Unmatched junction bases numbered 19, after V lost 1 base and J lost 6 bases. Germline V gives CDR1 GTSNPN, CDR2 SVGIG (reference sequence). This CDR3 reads CAWSGFDERGVLIDTQYF. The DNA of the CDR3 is TGTGCCTGGAGTGGATTCGACGAGCGGGGAGTTTTGATTGATACGCAGTATTTT.